This entry features one T cell receptor beta chain sequence. The table lists this clone with a few counts. Its cognate antigen has yet to be identified. Within one base of it there is no much larger clone, and no base qualities were kept. The data were taken from a study of cytomegalovirus exposure and HLA in healthy donors (dated by TCRdb to 2017 to 2019). With regard to the full study: In an earlier analysis of 550 to 750 of the donors, 250 to 350 Gb of sequence data and 117 million unique TCR beta sequences from about 180 million T cells were reported. A later genetic analysis used genome-wide SNP genotypes for about 65% of the 666 donors, treating that subset as a discovery cohort. An earlier analysis of 500 to 750 of the donors applied high-throughput TCR beta sequencing to assess whether each TCR beta V gene segment acted as functional or pseudogenic. The genetic ancestry cluster associated with self-reported Caucasian donors included approximately 85% of the roughly 360 genotyped donors. To study patterns of TCR occurrence, a later analysis re-analyzed previously published TCR beta repertoires from around 670 donors and added high-resolution HLA genotyping. Among 398 genotyped donors of the cohort, an average of approximately 240,000 unique TCR beta nucleotide sequences were sequenced per donor, roughly 18% of them non-productive. Using immunosequencing, the study profiled T cell repertoires from about 650 subjects and related those repertoires to cytomegalovirus serostatus. An early release covering over 500 HLA-typed donors comprised roughly 300 gigabases of sequencing data and 65 million to 100 million unique TCR sequences. The study was designed to test whether signatures of past pathogen exposure could be identified by cataloging public T cell receptors. All discovery cohort repertoires had been generated on a single sequencing platform. Typing coverage differed by locus: A, B, C, DRB1 and DQB1 were typed in about 620-640 donors, DQA1 in 522, DPA1 in around 610, and DPB1 in 400 to 480. Alongside the repertoire data, information on donor age, sex, ethnicity and CMV serostatus was compiled. The later analysis used no new phenotypic data to find candidate immune exposures, relying instead on TCR beta sequences and their occurrence across donors. Because of strong linkage in the cohort, four to six DR-DQ haplotypes were treated as single units for association and clustering. HLA typing included class I and class II loci at four-digit resolution. A separate validation cohort of 100 to 150 different subjects was used in addition to the roughly 670-subject first cohort. The study combined high-throughput TCR immunosequencing, statistical association of individual TCRs with disease status, and machine learning to predict cytomegalovirus infection status. What the work shows at the level of the full study, not this receptor alone: A further reported finding was that TCR beta sequences accurately predicted the HLA-A and HLA-B alleles for most subjects in the first cohort. A total of about 180 TCR beta chains were listed by the study as associated with cytomegalovirus. In an earlier analysis of roughly 500 of the donors, most TCR beta V segments appeared in productive rearrangements about 90% or about 30% of the time, broadly matching IMGT annotations. The classifier was reported to diagnose cytomegalovirus status with high specificity and sensitivity in both the original and validation cohorts. A later analysis found that TCR association rates varied across HLA loci, with DRB1 alleles showing the most associated TCRs and HLA-C alleles the fewest. The cohort was sequenced for TCR beta chains only, and without alpha or paired-chain data the features that could be detected were limited. Linkage disequilibrium might explain the correlated functional status among segregating V segments, but an unknown experimental factor could not be ruled out. The earlier analysis of fewer than 750 of the donors excluded 15 to 20 rarely observed V segments, including chromosome 9 orphons, because counts were too low. According to a later analysis, most CMV-associated TCR beta chains appeared to be HLA-restricted, and the HLA associations seemed to be driven largely by CMV exposure. Strong co-occurrence of HLA alleles, especially DR and DQ, made assigning TCR associations to individual alleles difficult. In vitro tests confirmed that a few of the cytomegalovirus-associated TCR beta chains recognize cytomegalovirus antigens. In a later analysis, around 17,000 TCR beta sequences were associated with specific HLA alleles at a false discovery rate of 0.05. A group of highly shared sequence variants was considered likely to be a technical artifact of the sequencing pipeline. Roughly uniform sequencing depth across donors was assumed in presence/absence analyses, although this assumption may not hold. CMV serostatus was the only immune exposure information available for the cohort. In a later analysis, HLA-associated TCR beta chains showed more clonal expansion and lower generation probabilities than non-associated chains that were equally common. The authors suggested that the approach could potentially be generalized to other disease states and immunological phenotypes. HLA typing was unavailable for some donors at each locus, so association tests used only the typed subset. Most TCR sequences were observed very rarely across donors, whereas some public TCRs were present in many individuals. In a later analysis, several top co-occurrence clusters were reported to appear linked to parvovirus B19, influenza, CMV and Epstein-Barr virus. In a later genetic analysis, a missense DCLRE1C variant was associated with V-gene and J-gene trimming of TCR beta chains, and the association was replicated in an independent cohort. Some IMGT-functional V segments, including TRBV6-2 and TRBV6-3, could not be told apart with the 87-base-pair reads, so those segments were excluded. In a later genetic analysis, fewer N-insertions in productive TCRs were reported among donors in an Asian-associated ancestry cluster than the approximately 630-donor mean.

Receptor libraries were prepared by the immunoSEQ multiplex PCR assay. For the multiplex PCR, a mixture combining 60 forward primers for TCR Vbeta segments and 13 reverse primers for TCR Jbeta segments was used. A multiplex PCR assay on genomic DNA amplified the CDR3 region of rearranged TCR beta genes. The amplified TCR beta libraries were sequenced on the Illumina HiSeq System as 87-base-pair reads. The original methods were these. A later analysis counted 75 million to 100 million unique TCR beta chains across the 666 repertoires, and roughly 10 million of these chains were shared by at least two donors. A nearest-neighbor algorithm error-corrected the raw reads and collapsed the reads into unique sequences, merging closely related sequences to remove PCR and sequencing errors. CDR3 sequences were aligned to IMGT reference sequences to assign V, D and J gene segments. For a sequence to be retained, at least a six-nucleotide match to both a V gene segment and a J gene segment was required. Rearrangements were called productive when the CDR3 lacked stop codons and stayed in frame with V and J; all others were non-productive. CDR3 was defined according to IMGT convention as the region running from the second conserved V-encoded cysteine to the conserved J-encoded phenylalanine. The earlier analysis of 500 to 750 of the donors excluded any sequence lacking an unambiguous match to a single V gene segment. An earlier analysis of about 590 of the donors classified V segments as functional when productive rearrangements were above 56.7% and as segregating when the standard deviation between donors was above 5%. To diagnose cytomegalovirus status from the catalog of TCR beta chain sequences, a statistical classification framework was built. A later analysis assigned V and J genes by comparing TCR nucleotide sequences with IMGT/GENE-DB human TR gene sequences. A later analysis assigned CDR3 sequences and most-parsimonious VDJ recombination scenarios with the TCRdist pipeline. In a later analysis, each TCR beta chain was defined by its CDR3 amino acid sequence together with its V-gene family, and reads without a unique V-gene family were excluded. A later analysis removed roughly 590 highly shared, low-generation-probability nucleotide sequences to deal with suspected cross-contamination and a sequencing artifact. For each public chain, a later analysis derived a clonal expansion index from normalized ranks of inferred template counts within each repertoire. In a later analysis, generation probabilities were computed with a VDJ recombination model fitted to out-of-frame rearrangements, and the resulting probabilities were checked against IGoR. In a later analysis, TCR-TCR, TCR-HLA and TCR-CMV co-occurrence was scored with hypergeometric tests, and a repertoire-size bias correction was applied to TCR pairs. False discovery rates were estimated in a later analysis by permuting HLA or CMV assignments 20 times. In a later analysis, co-occurring TCRs were grouped with DBSCAN, and TCRdist sequence similarity was added when clustering was performed within HLA-allele-positive subsets. Co-occurrence clustering excluded repertoires with fewer than 30,000 or more than 120,000 public chains, plus five with anomalous nucleotide sharing. TCRdb stores this immuneACCESS table with in-frame sequences only. Part of the clones is absent; in the studies checked, under half of the shortfall reflects unresolved V genes, and no reason is known for the rest. V, J and clone size derive from that table, while D and trimming were established from the DNA sequence. This sample gives about 200,000 clones in total; around 79% of them show up just once. In total, the top ten clones hold 0.22% of the sample.

In total, around 600 healthy bone marrow donors made up the cohort. At the time of sampling, every cohort member was nominally healthy, though immune exposures that went unrecorded were likely present. The donor was CMV seronegative and belonged to the group of 352 seronegative cohort members. A peripheral blood sample was provided by each donor, and peripheral blood mononuclear cells were used for TCR beta sequencing. The Qiagen DNeasy Blood Extraction Kit was used to extract genomic DNA from the blood cell samples. Sequences LNHDA (CDR1) and SQIVND (CDR2) are obtained from the germline V gene (reference sequence). The CDR3 measures 13 amino acids from cysteine to phenylalanine. Only the CDR3 portion is preserved as DNA: 39 bases, with reading frame beginning at the first base. Trimming removed 10 bases from V and 3 bases from J, leaving 15 bases between the germline ends.

Recombination linked TRBV19 to TRBJ1-1; matching of 6 bases hints at TRBD1 as the D gene. Sequences were obtained from PBMCs. The receptor was derived from a girl aged 2 to 10 in good health and CMV-seronegative. The CDR3 sequence is CATRTGFDTEAFF. The nucleotides read TGTGCCACCAGAACAGGGTTCGACACTGAAGCTTTCTTT.